A single sample is the source of the 15 T cell receptor beta chains below, sequenced in a study of shared clonotypes between healthy human individuals. Data came from immunoSEQ multiplex PCR; TCRdb stores just in-frame clones and leaves some out. The table lists roughly 2 million clones, 85% to 95% of them singletons. Sequences were obtained from naive CD4+ T cells sorted from blood. The subset: CD45RA+ positively selected. These receptors all stem from a man aged 18-30 years in good health.

This clone was detected once. The chain joins TRBV11-2 to TRBJ2-5; no clear D. V was clipped by 5 bases and J by 0 bases, with 22 bases between them. This CDR3 spans 18 amino acids. The germline V gene encodes CDR1 SGHAT and CDR2 FQNNGV. The CDR3 protein is CASSPRISTVLYQETQYF. In DNA form, the CDR3 reads TGTGCCAGCAGCCCAAGGATATCAACAGTGTTGTACCAAGAGACCCAGTACTTC.

This chain uses TRBV6-5 with TRBJ2-7; tentative D call: TRBD1 (5 bases). V lost 11 bases and J 0 bases, leaving 11 bases between the germline ends. The CDR3 contains 12 residues. CDR1 MNHEY and CDR2 SVGAGI come from the germline V gene. The CDR3 protein is CAGAWGSYEQYF. Here the CDR3 DNA reads TGTGCCGGGGCGTGGGGCTCCTACGAGCAGTACTTC.

About this clone itself: One junction end does not reproduce the germline sequence, and a read error may be involved. The genes are TRBV5-1 and TRBJ1-3; TRBD1 matches at 8 bases. The CDR3 contains 12 residues. Per germline, CDR1 SGHRS and CDR2 YFSETQ. CDR3 sequence: CASSLEGQGVDF. The CDR3 nucleotides read TGCGCCAGCAGCTTGGAAGGACAGGGCGTTGATTTT.

This clone was seen a single time. The V gene is TRBV6-5, the J gene TRBJ2-2; 7 positions match TRBD2. Germline V gene sequence: CDR1 MNHEY, CDR2 SVGAGI. There are 16 residues in the CDR3. V trimming: 4 bases; J trimming: 2 bases; junction bases outside the gene matches: 7. For the CDR3, the DNA is TGTGCCAGCAGTTCCAGACTAGCCCTAAACACCGGGGAGCTGTTTTTT. Its protein is CASSSRLALNTGELFF.

The rearrangement joins TRBV7-2 to TRBJ2-3; the D is unclear. Trimming cost V 5 bases and J 3 bases, with 18 bases left between them. CDR1 is SGHTA, CDR2 FQGNSA, per germline. This CDR3 comprises 16 residues. Here the CDR3 DNA reads TGTGCCAGCAGCCTCTTCGCGTCAGATCGAACAGATACGCAGTATTTT. It yields the protein CASSLFASDRTDTQYF. Drawing the rest from reference TRBV7-2 and TRBJ2-3, the complete variable domain is GAGVSQSPSNKVTEKGKDVELRCDPISGHTALYWYRQSLGQGLEFLIYFQGNSAPDKSGLPSDRFSAERTGGSVSTLTIQRTQQEDSAVYLCASSLFASDRTDTQYFGPGTRLTVL.

Here the CDR3 reads CASSPQPRQGANPYEQYF. DNA of the CDR3: TGCGCCAGCAGCCCGCAACCCCGACAGGGGGCGAACCCCTACGAGCAGTACTTC. This chain uses TRBV5-1 with TRBJ2-7; 10 bases map to TRBD1. The CDR3 loop spans 18 amino acids. Trimming at V came to 4 bases and at J to 2 bases, leaving 15 bases not matched to a gene. Germline V lookup: CDR1 SGHRS, CDR2 YFSETQ. The full variable domain, completed using reference TRBV5-1 and TRBJ2-7, is KAGVTQTPRYLIKTRGQQVTLSCSPISGHRSVSWYQQTPGQGLQFLFEYFSETQRNKGNFPGRFSGRQFSNSRSEMNVSTLELGDSALYLCASSPQPRQGANPYEQYFGPGTRLTVT.

The chain has TRBV15 and TRBJ2-7, with TRBD1 identical over 10 bases. The V and J ends lost 0 bases and 5 bases, in that order; junction bases with no gene match: 7. CDR1 is LNHNV, CDR2 YYDKDF, per germline (reference sequence). This CDR3 is 16 amino acids long. DNA of the CDR3: TGTGCCACCAGCAGAGAGAAGGGACAGGGGTTCCACGAGCAGTACTTC. As protein: CATSREKGQGFHEQYF.

The rearrangement links TRBV5-1 to TRBJ2-7, with 7 bases identical to TRBD1. CDR1 is SGHRS, CDR2 YFSETQ, per germline. With V trimmed by 4 bases and J by 3 bases, 13 bases remained unmatched. The CDR3 spans 16 residues. The CDR3 nucleotides are TGCGCCAGCAGCCCACCCCCAGACAGGGCATTCTACGAGCAGTACTTC. Translated, it gives CASSPPPDRAFYEQYF.

The rearrangement links TRBV5-1 to TRBJ1-4, with D maybe TRBD1 (5 bases). Germline CDR1 reads SGHRS; CDR2 reads YFSETQ. The CDR3 contains 14 residues. V was pared by 3 bases and J by 5 bases, with 11 bases between. In DNA form, the CDR3 reads TGCGCCAGCAGCTCGGGACGAGAGAATGAAAAACTGTTTTTT. This codes for CASSSGRENEKLFF.

Comment on this clone: This may be a read error, as it is one base from a much larger clone. The chain links TRBV25-1 to TRBJ1-1, with D uncertain. Trimming removed 2 bases from V and 1 base from J, with 5 bases in between. Per germline, CDR1 MGHDK and CDR2 SYGVNS. The CDR3 is made up of 13 amino acids. CDR3 DNA sequence: TGTGCCAGCAGTGAAGGGGAGAACACTGAAGCTTTCTTT. Protein sequence: CASSEGENTEAFF.

V is TRBV29-1 and J is TRBJ2-7, with 10 bases lining up with TRBD1. The CDR3 consists of 14 residues. Looked up from germline, CDR1 is SQVTM and CDR2 is ANQGSEA. With V trimmed by 4 bases and J by 1 base, 4 bases remained unmatched. This chain's CDR3 is CSVAGQGGSYEQYF. CDR3 bases: TGCAGCGTTGCTGGACAGGGGGGTTCCTACGAGCAGTACTTC.

This rearrangement joins TRBV11-2 to TRBJ2-2, with a tentative D call TRBD2 (5 bases). The CDR3 covers 12 residues. CDR1 is SGHAT and CDR2 is FQNNGV in the germline V gene. V was trimmed by 2 bases and J by 7 bases, leaving 5 bases between them. The CDR3 region is CASSLRDGELFF. Here the CDR3 DNA reads TGTGCCAGCAGCTTACGGGACGGGGAGCTGTTTTTT.

The rearrangement joins TRBV18 to TRBJ1-4; no reliable D call. Germline loops: CDR1 KGHSH, CDR2 LQKENI. The CDR3 length is 15 residues. The ends were cut back, 3 bases at V and 8 bases at J, with 16 bases in the middle. CDR3 bases: TGTGCCAGCTCACCCGACCAACCAGGTGGGGAAAAACTGTTTTTT. Translating gives CASSPDQPGGEKLFF.

The rearrangement joins TRBV30 to TRBJ1-4, with D uncertain. The CDR3 extends over 16 amino acids. Trimming took 1 base from V and 8 from J, leaving 20 bases between them. The germline CDR1 and CDR2 sequences are GTSNPN and SVGIG (reference sequence). CDR3 sequence (DNA): TGTGCCTGGAGTGGTTTCGAGCTTCGGTTGGGAGAAAAACTGTTTTTT. This encodes CAWSGFELRLGEKLFF.

This chain links TRBV19 with TRBJ1-6, with 9 bases aligning to TRBD1. Germline CDR1 and CDR2: LNHDA and SQIVND (reference sequence). With 5 bases clipped from V and 5 bases from J, the junction kept 4 bases outside the gene matches. This CDR3 has 15 residues. The CDR3 DNA reads TGTGCCAGTAGTCCCCGACAGGGGGATAATTCACCCCTCCACTTT. Translated, it gives CASSPRQGDNSPLHF.